The 25 T cell receptor beta chains listed next were all sequenced from one sample in a study of regulatory T cells in long-lasting Graves disease. The sample's time point: newly diagnosed GD, antithyroid drugs for less than 3 months. From PBMCs, RNA was extracted and then used to make the TCR library. Libraries of TCR beta came from iRepertoire HTBI primers plus Arm-PCR of CDR3 regions. TCRdb passed the multiplex PCR reads through MiXCR, listing each CDR3 protein once. This table holds 540,000 or so distinct CDR3 sequences, approximately 13% found once. In addition, the sample was reused for a study of T cells in Graves' hyperthyroidism and ophthalmopathy.

The sample consisted of peripheral blood mononuclear cells (PBMCs), taken at new diagnosis, from a patient treated with antithyroid drugs. All receptors come from a man aged 25-45 years with Graves disease.

For this clonotype: Being one base from a much bigger clone, this may be a read error. The rearrangement links TRBV19 to TRBJ2-7; 12 nucleotides line up with TRBD2. V gave up 9 bases and J gave up 7 bases; unmatched junction bases: 10. The CDR3 covers 14 residues. Per the germline V gene, CDR1 is LNHDA and CDR2 is SQIVND (reference sequence). The CDR3 coding sequence is TGTGCCAGCGGACTAGCGGGAACCTACAATGAGCAGTACTTC. Its protein is CASGLAGTYNEQYF.

At least ten counts were recorded for this clonotype. The genes are TRBV6-5 and TRBJ1-1; TRBD1 is a possible D gene (5 bases). This CDR3 is 15 amino acids long. V dropped 0 bases and J dropped 5 bases, with 13 bases sitting between them. Per the germline V gene, CDR1 is MNHEY and CDR2 is SVGAGI. The CDR3 region has the DNA TGTGCCAGCAGTTACTCGGGGGTGATCGCGACTGAAGCTTTCTTT. It is translated as CASSYSGVIATEAFF.

The V and J genes are TRBV13 and TRBJ1-5; the D gene is possibly TRBD1 (5 bases). The CDR3 totals 13 residues. Germline loops: CDR1 PRHDT, CDR2 FYEKMQ (reference sequence). Between the trimmed V and J ends, which lost 7 bases and 9 bases, there was a span of 16 bases. The CDR3 region is CASNMGGPPPQHF. The DNA for the CDR3 is TGTGCCAGCAATATGGGGGGTCCCCCGCCCCAGCATTTT. Together with reference TRBV13 and TRBJ1-5, the CDR3 gives the full variable domain: AAGVIQSPRHLIKEKRETATLKCYPIPRHDTVYWYQQGPGQDPQFLISFYEKMQSDKGSIPDRFSAQQFSDYHSELNMSSLELGDSALYFCASNMGGPPPQHFGDGTRLSIL.

This clonotype occurred many times. This rearrangement joins TRBV7-2 to TRBJ1-2; perhaps TRBD1 as D (5 bases). Germline V CDR1 and CDR2: SGHTA, FQGNSA. This CDR3 is built from 15 residues. V lost 5 bases and J 2 bases, leaving 15 bases between the germline ends. The CDR3 region has the DNA TGTGCCAGCAGCAGGGCAGGGCGGACGAACTATGGCTACACCTTC. Residues: CASSRAGRTNYGYTF.

The rearrangement joins TRBV20-1 to TRBJ2-3; maybe TRBD1 (5 bases). There are 13 residues in the CDR3. Germline values: CDR1 DFQATT, CDR2 SNEGSKA (reference sequence). Trimming removed 5 bases at V and 4 bases at J, with 13 bases between. The chain's CDR3 is CSASYRLPDTQYF. DNA for the CDR3: TGCAGTGCTTCTTACAGGCTCCCAGATACGCAGTATTTT.

This clonotype has ten or more counts. This chain connects TRBV12-3 or TRBV12-4 to TRBJ2-3; a possible D gene is TRBD1 (6 bases). CDR3 length equals 13 residues. Trimming left V 1 base short and J 7 bases short, with 9 bases between. The CDR3 region has the DNA TGTGCCAGCAGTTTAGGAGGGGGATATACGCAGTATTTT. It specifies CASSLGGGYTQYF.

This clonotype has a count of ten or more. This chain links TRBV29-1 with TRBJ1-3; D unresolved. The CDR3 totals 16 residues. V was pared by 4 bases and J by 0 bases, with 16 bases between. Looked up from germline, CDR1 is SQVTM and CDR2 is ANQGSEA. CDR3 DNA sequence: TGCAGCGTTGTACCCTCGGAGGCAGACTCTGGAAACACCATATATTTT. It translates to CSVVPSEADSGNTIYF.

This clonotype was seen ten or more times. The rearrangement uses TRBV6-1 and TRBJ1-2, with D perhaps matching TRBD1 (6 bases). The V gene lost 5 bases and the J gene lost 4 bases, with 20 bases spanning the gap. Germline V lookup: CDR1 MNHNS, CDR2 SASEGT. The CDR3 totals 16 residues. CDR3 bases: TGTGCCAGCAGTCCAACTCCTATAGACAGGAGCTATGGCTACACCTTC. Translated, it gives CASSPTPIDRSYGYTF.

The genes are TRBV20-1 and TRBJ2-2, with TRBD1 matching over 12 bases. Germline lookup yields CDR1 DFQATT and CDR2 SNEGSKA (reference sequence). This CDR3 has 14 residues. After removal of 6 bases from V and 8 bases from J, the junction contained 7 bases not matched to a gene. CDR3: CSATGTGGFGELFF. CDR3 coding DNA: TGCAGTGCAACCGGGACAGGGGGCTTTGGGGAGCTGTTTTTT.

This clonotype was seen at least ten times. The V gene is TRBV20-1, the J gene TRBJ2-7, with TRBD2 matching over 9 bases. The germline CDR1 and CDR2 sequences are DFQATT and SNEGSKA (reference sequence). The V and J ends lost 0 bases and 5 bases, in that order; junction bases with no gene match: 5. The CDR3 contains 14 residues. This chain's CDR3 is CSARDGSGSHEQYF. The CDR3, as DNA: TGCAGTGCTAGAGATGGTAGCGGGAGTCACGAGCAGTACTTC.

This clonotype was observed many times. The V and J genes are TRBV28 and TRBJ1-2, with D unresolved. Germline loops: CDR1 MDHEN, CDR2 SYDVKM. This CDR3 is built from 11 residues. Trimming pared 10 bases from V and 1 base from J, leaving 7 bases between. CDR3 amino acids: CAIAYNYGYTF. In DNA, the CDR3 is TGTGCCATCGCCTATAACTATGGCTACACCTTC.

The V call is TRBV29-1, the J call TRBJ2-7; 8 bases line up with TRBD1. Germline V gene sequence: CDR1 SQVTM, CDR2 ANQGSEA. This CDR3 has 15 amino acids. Trimming at V came to 0 bases and at J to 6 bases, leaving 10 bases not matched to a gene. The CDR3 protein is CSVEDPGQGHGEQYF. In DNA form, the CDR3 reads TGCAGCGTTGAAGATCCAGGACAGGGACACGGCGAGCAGTACTTC.

A note on this clonotype: This could be a read error, since a much larger clone is one nucleotide away. This sequence joins TRBV20-1 and TRBJ2-7; 7 nucleotides align to TRBD2. This CDR3 is 13 amino acids long. The ends lost 6 bases at V and 6 bases at J; junction bases unmatched: 11. Looked up from germline, CDR1 is DFQATT and CDR2 is SNEGSKA (reference sequence). The CDR3 region has the DNA TGCAGTGCCGAGCGGGGAGTAGTCGGCGAGCAGTACTTC. This codes for CSAERGVVGEQYF.

This clonotype has ten or more counts. The chain links TRBV29-1 to TRBJ2-1, with 7 positions matching TRBD2. Germline trimming cut 4 bases from V and 10 bases from J; bases unmatched to any gene: 13. Germline V gives CDR1 SQVTM, CDR2 ANQGSEA. This CDR3 contains 14 residues. The CDR3 here is CSVVPWAGAAEQFF. The CDR3 DNA follows: TGCAGCGTTGTTCCTTGGGCGGGAGCCGCCGAGCAGTTCTTC.

The chain couples TRBV24-1 to TRBJ1-1; unclear D gene. The CDR3 spans 13 residues. Trimming stripped 8 bases from V and 1 base from J, with 10 bases between. In germline, CDR1 is KGHDR, CDR2 SFDVKD. CDR3 sequence reads: CATNRTGNTEAFF. The CDR3, as DNA: TGTGCCACCAACCGGACGGGGAACACTGAAGCTTTCTTT.

This clonotype was found a few times. V and J are TRBV27 and TRBJ2-1, with 9 bases lining up with TRBD1. There are 17 residues in the CDR3. The V gene's germline CDR1 is MNHEY and CDR2 SMNVEV (reference sequence). Germline trimming cut 6 bases from V and 10 bases from J; bases unmatched to any gene: 19. CDR3: CASSPYRDRVGVSEQFF. The CDR3 bases are TGTGCCAGCAGCCCTTACCGGGACAGGGTGGGTGTCAGCGAGCAGTTCTTC.

The chain links TRBV27 to TRBJ2-3; D perhaps matches TRBD1 (6 bases). Germline CDR1 is MNHEY and CDR2 is SMNVEV (reference sequence). The CDR3 extends over 12 amino acids. Trimming shortened V by 5 bases and J by 6 bases, and 9 bases separated the two germline ends. The CDR3 bases are TGTGCCAGCAGTCCAGGACAGGATACGCAGTATTTT. Translated, it gives CASSPGQDTQYF.

The J gene is TRBJ2-3, the V gene TRBV3-1; no firm D call. The CDR3 is made up of 14 amino acids. Trimming pared 0 bases from V and 8 bases from J, leaving 12 bases between. Germline CDR1 reads LGHDT; CDR2 reads YNNKEL (reference sequence). The CDR3 protein is CASSQDRPVGTQYF. DNA for the CDR3: TGTGCCAGCAGCCAAGATCGCCCAGTGGGTACGCAGTATTTT.

This rearrangement joins TRBV29-1 to TRBJ1-2; D is uncertain. This CDR3 has 13 residues. Deletions cut 7 bases from V and 0 bases from J, with 12 bases between. Germline CDR1 reads SQVTM; CDR2 reads ANQGSEA. CDR3 protein: CSALAMSNYGYTF. CDR3 nucleotide sequence: TGCAGCGCCCTTGCGATGTCTAACTATGGCTACACCTTC.

V usage is TRBV15 and J usage is TRBJ2-7, with D possibly being TRBD1 (6 bases). V was clipped by 6 bases and J by 0 bases, with 15 bases between them. Per the germline V gene, CDR1 is LNHNV and CDR2 is YYDKDF (reference sequence). The CDR3 is 15 residues long. CDR3 bases: TGTGCCACCAGTGATTCCCGGACAGACTCCTACGAGCAGTACTTC. Encoded protein: CATSDSRTDSYEQYF.

The chain employs TRBV7-9 and TRBJ2-4; 9 nucleotides line up with TRBD2. There are 18 residues in the CDR3. Germline values: CDR1 SEHNR, CDR2 FQNEAQ (reference sequence). J lost 2 bases, V lost 2 bases, and 10 bases had no gene match. The CDR3 loop reads CASSLLLMLAGSKNIQYF. The CDR3, as DNA: TGTGCCAGCAGCTTATTACTAATGCTAGCGGGATCCAAAAACATTCAGTACTTC.

A word on this clonotype: A single base separates this from a much larger clone, so it may be a read error. Here the CDR3 reads CASSSSPGTTNTQYF. DNA for the CDR3: TGTGCCAGCAGCTCTTCCCCCGGGACCACAAATACGCAGTATTTT. The chain employs TRBV7-3 and TRBJ2-3; D possibly uses TRBD1 or TRBD2 (5 bases each). In germline, CDR1 is SGHTA, CDR2 FQGTGA. This CDR3 has 15 amino acids.

This clonotype was detected a few times. The chain couples TRBV12-3 or TRBV12-4 to TRBJ1-3; a weak D match, TRBD1 (5 bases). The CDR3 consists of 17 residues. V was cut by 1 base and J by 0 bases, with 13 bases left in between. CDR3 in DNA: TGTGCCAGCAGTTTAGGGCTTGACAGAGCCTCTGGAAACACCATATATTTT. Amino acid sequence: CASSLGLDRASGNTIYF.

This clonotype was counted between two and nine times. The chain combines TRBV30 with TRBJ2-3; 10 bases align to TRBD2. The CDR3 runs to 14 residues. Germline CDR1 is GTSNPN and CDR2 is SVGIG (reference sequence). The J segment lost 6 bases and the V segment lost 7 bases, leaving 10 bases of the junction unmatched. CDR3 loop: CASTSSGGGDTQYF. DNA for the CDR3: TGTGCCTCTACCTCTAGCGGGGGAGGGGATACGCAGTATTTT.

This clonotype occurred many times. The chain recombines TRBV3-1 with TRBJ2-7, with 9 positions matching TRBD2. This CDR3 spans 13 amino acids. The germline gives CDR1 LGHDT, CDR2 YNNKEL (reference sequence). V shed 4 bases, J shed 6 bases, and the junction held 4 bases outside the gene matches. The CDR3 spells CASSRSGRGEQYF. Written as DNA, the CDR3 is TGTGCCAGCAGCCGTAGCGGGAGAGGCGAGCAGTACTTC.